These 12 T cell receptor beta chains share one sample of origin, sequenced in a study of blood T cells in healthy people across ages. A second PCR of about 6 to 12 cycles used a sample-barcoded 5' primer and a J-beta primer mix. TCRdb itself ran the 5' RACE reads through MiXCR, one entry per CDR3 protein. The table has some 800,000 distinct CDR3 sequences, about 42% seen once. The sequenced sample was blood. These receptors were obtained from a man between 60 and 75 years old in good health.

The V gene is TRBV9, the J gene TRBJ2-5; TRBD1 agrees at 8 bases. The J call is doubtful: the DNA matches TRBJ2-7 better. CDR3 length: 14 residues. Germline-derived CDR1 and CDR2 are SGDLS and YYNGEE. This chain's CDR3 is CASSPWDRPYEQYF. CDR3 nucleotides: TGTGCCAGCAGCCCTTGGGACAGGCCCTACGAGCAGTACTTC.

CDR3: CAISEGQGRGELFF. The CDR3 DNA reads as TGTGCCATCAGTGAGGGTCAGGGACGCGGGGAGCTGTTTTTT. The rearrangement uses TRBV10-3 and TRBJ2-2; possibly TRBD1 or TRBD2 for D (5 bases each). This CDR3 comprises 14 residues. CDR1 is ENHRY, CDR2 SYGVKD, per germline. V lost 2 bases to trimming and J lost 7 bases, with 11 bases between them.

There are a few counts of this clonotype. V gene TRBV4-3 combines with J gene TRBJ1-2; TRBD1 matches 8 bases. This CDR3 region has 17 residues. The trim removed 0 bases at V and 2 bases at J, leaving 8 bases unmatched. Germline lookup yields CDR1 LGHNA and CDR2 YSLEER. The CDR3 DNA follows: TGCGCCAGCAGCCAAGATATTCGCAGGGGGCTAAACTATGGCTACACCTTC. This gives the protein CASSQDIRRGLNYGYTF.

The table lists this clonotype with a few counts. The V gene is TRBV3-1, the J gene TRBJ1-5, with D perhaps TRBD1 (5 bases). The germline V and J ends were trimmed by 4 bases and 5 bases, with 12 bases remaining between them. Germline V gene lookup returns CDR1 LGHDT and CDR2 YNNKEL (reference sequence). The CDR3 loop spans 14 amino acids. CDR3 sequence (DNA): TGTGCCAGCAGCCCACCGGGGGGTGATCAGCCCCAGCATTTT. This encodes CASSPPGGDQPQHF.

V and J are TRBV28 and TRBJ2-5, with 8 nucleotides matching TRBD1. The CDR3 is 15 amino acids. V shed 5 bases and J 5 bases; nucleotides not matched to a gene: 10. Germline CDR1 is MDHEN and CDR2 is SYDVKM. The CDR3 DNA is TGTGCCAGCAGTCTGACAGGGGCTGGGGCGGAGACCCAGTACTTC. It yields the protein CASSLTGAGAETQYF.

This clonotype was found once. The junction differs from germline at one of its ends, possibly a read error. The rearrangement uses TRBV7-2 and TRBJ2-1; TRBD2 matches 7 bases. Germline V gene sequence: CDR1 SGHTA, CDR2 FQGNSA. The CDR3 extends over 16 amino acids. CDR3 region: CASSPGGKRDHNERFF. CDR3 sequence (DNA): TGTGCCAGCAGCCCCGGGGGGAAAAGGGATCACAATGAGCGGTTCTTC.

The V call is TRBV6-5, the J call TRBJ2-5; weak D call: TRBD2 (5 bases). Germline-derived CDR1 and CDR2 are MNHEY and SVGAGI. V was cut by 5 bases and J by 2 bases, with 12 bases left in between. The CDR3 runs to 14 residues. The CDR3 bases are TGTGCCAGCAGTCCCGAGGGTGATCAAGAGACCCAGTACTTC. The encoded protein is CASSPEGDQETQYF.

CDR3 DNA: TGCAGTGCCTCGACCGGGAAGGCAGGAGATATGGGCTCCTATAATTCACCCCTCCACTTT. Protein product: CSASTGKAGDMGSYNSPLHF. The chain has TRBV20-1 and TRBJ1-6; D is uncertain. Germline V gives CDR1 DFQATT, CDR2 SNEGSKA (reference sequence). Trimming removed 6 bases at V and 0 bases at J, with 27 bases between. This CDR3 contains 20 residues.

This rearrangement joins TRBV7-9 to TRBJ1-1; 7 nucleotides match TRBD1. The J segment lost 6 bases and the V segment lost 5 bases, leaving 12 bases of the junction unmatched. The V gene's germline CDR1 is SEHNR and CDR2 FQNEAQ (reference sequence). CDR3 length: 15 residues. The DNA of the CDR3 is TGTGCCAGCAGCCTCCTAGGGACAGCAGGCGCTGAAGCTTTCTTT. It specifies CASSLLGTAGAEAFF.

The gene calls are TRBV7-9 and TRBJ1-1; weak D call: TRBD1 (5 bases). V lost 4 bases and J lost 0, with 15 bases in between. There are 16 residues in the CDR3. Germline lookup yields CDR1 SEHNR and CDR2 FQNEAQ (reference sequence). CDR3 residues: CASSSRGGTVNTEAFF. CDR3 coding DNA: TGTGCCAGCAGCTCCCGTGGGGGGACGGTGAACACTGAAGCTTTCTTT. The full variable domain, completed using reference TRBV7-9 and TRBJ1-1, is DTGVSQNPRHKITKRGQNVTFRCDPISEHNRLYWYRQTLGQGPEFLTYFQNEAQLEKSRLLSDRFSAERPKGSFSTLEIQRTEQGDSAMYLCASSSRGGTVNTEAFFGQGTRLTVV.

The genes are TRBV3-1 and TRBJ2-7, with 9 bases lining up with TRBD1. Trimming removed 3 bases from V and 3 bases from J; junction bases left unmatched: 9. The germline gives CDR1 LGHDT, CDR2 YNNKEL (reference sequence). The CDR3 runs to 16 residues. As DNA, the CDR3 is TGTGCCAGCAGCCAGGCCGGGACAGGGAGAAGCTACGAGCAGTACTTC. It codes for CASSQAGTGRSYEQYF.

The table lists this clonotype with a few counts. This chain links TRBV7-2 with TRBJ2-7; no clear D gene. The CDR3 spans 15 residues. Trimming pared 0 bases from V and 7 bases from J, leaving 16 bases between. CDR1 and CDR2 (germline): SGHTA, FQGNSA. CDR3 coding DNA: TGTGCCAGCAGCTTAGCCCGGGCCCCCGAGAGGGAGCAGTACTTC. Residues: CASSLARAPEREQYF.